These T cell receptor beta chains were read from a single sample in a study of CD8 T cells in ankylosing spondylitis. TCRdb processed the 5' RACE reads anew with MiXCR; each CDR3 protein has one entry. The table shows fewer than 500,000 distinct CDR3 sequences, with roughly a quarter occurring only once. The sequenced sample consisted of blood, either unsorted or a sorted T cell fraction (not recorded which). These receptor sequences come from a male donor with ankylosing spondylitis. Each CDR3 is given with its conserved first and last residue. D genes are given only for firm matches. Rows give clone size only sometimes, using once, few, many, or a class for an expanded clone.

>TRBV27|TRBD1|TRBJ1-2|NA
CASARTGADGYTF
TGTGCCAGCGCTCGAACAGGGGCAGATGGCTACACCTTC
>TRBV10-3|TRBD1|TRBJ2-6|few
CAISDGTAKNSGANVLTF
TGTGCCATCAGTGATGGGACAGCGAAGAACTCTGGGGCCAACGTCCTGACTTTC
>TRBV4-2|NA|TRBJ2-1|NA
CASSQGAGSSYNEQFF
TGTGCCAGCAGCCAAGGGGCGGGAAGCTCCTACAATGAGCAGTTCTTC
>TRBV10-3|TRBD1|TRBJ1-5|NA
CATRVGQGNQPQHF
TGTGCCACCCGGGTAGGACAGGGCAATCAGCCCCAGCATTTT
>TRBV7-8|TRBD2|TRBJ2-3|NA
CAAALGTNQATDTQYF
TGTGCCGCGGCTCTCGGGACTAACCAAGCCACAGATACGCAGTATTTT
>TRBV11-2|NA|TRBJ2-1|NA
CASSLEGPIGAGVYNEQFF
TGTGCCAGCAGCTTAGAAGGGCCTATTGGGGCCGGGGTTTACAATGAGCAGTTCTTC
>TRBV20-1|NA|TRBJ1-4|few
CSASGTGEKLFF
TGCAGTGCTAGTGGGACTGGTGAAAAACTGTTTTTT
>TRBV10-3|NA|TRBJ2-5|NA
CAISGSQETQYF
TGTGCCATCAGTGGGTCCCAAGAGACCCAGTACTTC
>TRBV5-1|TRBD2|TRBJ2-6|few
CASSLVLLAGAGANVLTF
TGCGCCAGCAGCTTGGTTCTTCTAGCGGGAGCAGGGGCCAACGTCCTGACTTTC
>TRBV29-1|NA|TRBJ1-2|NA
CSVGGQEYGYTF
TGCAGCGTTGGGGGGCAGGAGTATGGCTACACCTTC
>TRBV12-3/TRBV12-4|NA|TRBJ1-4|NA
CASRKQFPNEKLFF
TGTGCCAGCAGGAAACAGTTTCCTAATGAAAAACTGTTTTTT
>TRBV5-1|TRBD1|TRBJ2-2|few
CASSYTGAVAGELFF
TGCGCCAGCAGCTACACAGGGGCCGTTGCCGGGGAGCTGTTTTTT
>TRBV2|TRBD1|TRBJ1-3|NA
CASSETGGISGNTIYF
TGTGCCAGCAGTGAAACAGGGGGGATCTCTGGAAACACCATATATTTT
>TRBV5-1|NA|TRBJ2-5|few
CASSLVLGDETQYF
TGCGCCAGCAGCTTGGTACTAGGTGACGAGACCCAGTACTTC
>TRBV5-1|TRBD1|TRBJ1-2|NA
CASSSATGNGYTF
TGCGCCAGCAGCTCAGCGACAGGGAATGGCTACACCTTC
>TRBV4-2|NA|TRBJ2-1|many
CASSQGGSVNEQFF
TGTGCCAGCAGCCAAGGTGGCAGTGTGAATGAGCAGTTCTTC
>TRBV20-1|TRBD2|TRBJ2-3|few
CSASGLAATDTQYF
TGCAGTGCTAGTGGACTAGCGGCCACAGATACGCAGTATTTT
>TRBV29-1|NA|TRBJ2-3|few
CSVAGTPKRGTDTQYF
TGCAGCGTTGCCGGGACCCCGAAGAGAGGTACAGATACGCAGTATTTT
>TRBV5-1|TRBD1|TRBJ1-1|NA
CASSEEEGASIEAFF
TGCGCCAGCTCGGAGGAGGAGGGGGCAAGTATCGAAGCTTTCTTT
>TRBV7-6|NA|TRBJ2-7|NA
CASSLPGDGSYEQYF
TGTGCCAGCAGCTTACCGGGTGATGGAAGCTACGAGCAGTACTTC
>TRBV5-1|TRBD1|TRBJ2-7|NA
CASSKTGGAYEQYF
TGCGCCAGCAGCAAGACAGGGGGCGCCTACGAGCAGTACTTC
>TRBV3-1|TRBD1|TRBJ1-2|NA
CASTLRTGGADGYTF
TGTGCCAGCACCCTAAGGACAGGGGGCGCGGATGGCTACACCTTC
>TRBV19|NA|TRBJ1-2|NA
CASSILGSADSYGYTF
TGTGCCAGTAGTATCTTAGGGTCGGCAGACAGCTATGGCTACACCTTC
>TRBV29-1|NA|TRBJ1-1|NA
CSVERGSVNTEAFF
TGCAGCGTTGAAAGAGGGTCAGTGAACACTGAAGCTTTCTTT
>TRBV2|NA|TRBJ2-2|few
CASSEGLYDTGELFF
TGTGCCAGCAGTGAGGGGCTCTATGACACCGGGGAGCTGTTTTTT
>TRBV28|NA|TRBJ2-3|NA
CASSLAGRADTQYF
TGTGCCAGCAGTTTAGCCGGACGGGCAGATACGCAGTATTTT